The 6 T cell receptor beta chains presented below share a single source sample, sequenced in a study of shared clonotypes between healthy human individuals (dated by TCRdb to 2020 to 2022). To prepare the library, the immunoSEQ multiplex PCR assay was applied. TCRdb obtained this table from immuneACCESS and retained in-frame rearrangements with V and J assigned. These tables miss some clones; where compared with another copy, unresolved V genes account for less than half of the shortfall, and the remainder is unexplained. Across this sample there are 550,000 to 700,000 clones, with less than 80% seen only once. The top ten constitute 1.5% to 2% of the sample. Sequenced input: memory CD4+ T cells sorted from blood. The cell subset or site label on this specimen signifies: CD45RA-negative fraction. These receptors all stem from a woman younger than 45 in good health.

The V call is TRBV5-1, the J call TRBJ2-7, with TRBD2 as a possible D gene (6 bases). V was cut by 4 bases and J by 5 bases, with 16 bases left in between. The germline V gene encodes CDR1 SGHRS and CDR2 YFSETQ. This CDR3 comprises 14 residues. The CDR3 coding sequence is TGCGCCAGCAGCCATGGGACTCAGCTAAACGAGCAGTACTTC. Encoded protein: CASSHGTQLNEQYF.

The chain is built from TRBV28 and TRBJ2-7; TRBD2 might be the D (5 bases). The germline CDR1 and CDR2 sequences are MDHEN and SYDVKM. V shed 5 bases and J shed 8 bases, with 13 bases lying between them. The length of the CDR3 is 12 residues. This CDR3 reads CASSPRRHKQYF. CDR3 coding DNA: TGTGCCAGCAGTCCCCGGAGGCACAAGCAGTACTTC.

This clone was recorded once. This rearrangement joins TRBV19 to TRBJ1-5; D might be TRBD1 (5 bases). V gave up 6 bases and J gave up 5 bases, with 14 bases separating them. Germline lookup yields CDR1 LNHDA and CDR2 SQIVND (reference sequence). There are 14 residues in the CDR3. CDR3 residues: CASRPRSGYQPQHF. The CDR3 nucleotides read TGTGCCAGTAGGCCCCGGTCAGGGTATCAGCCCCAGCATTTT.

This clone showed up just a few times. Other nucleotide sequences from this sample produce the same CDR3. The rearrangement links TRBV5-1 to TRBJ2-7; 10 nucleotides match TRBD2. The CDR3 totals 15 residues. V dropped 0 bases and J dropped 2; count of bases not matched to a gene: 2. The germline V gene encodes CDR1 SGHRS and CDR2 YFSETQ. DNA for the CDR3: TGCGCCAGCAGCTTGGCACTAGCGGGGACCTACGAGCAGTACTTC. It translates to CASSLALAGTYEQYF.

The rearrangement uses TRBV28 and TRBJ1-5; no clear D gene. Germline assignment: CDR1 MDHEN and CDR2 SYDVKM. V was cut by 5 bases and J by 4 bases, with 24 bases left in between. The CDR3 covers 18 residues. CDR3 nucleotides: TGTGCCAGCAGTCACTCCCCTTCAGTCGTAGGGTTTAATCAGCCCCAGCATTTT. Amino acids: CASSHSPSVVGFNQPQHF. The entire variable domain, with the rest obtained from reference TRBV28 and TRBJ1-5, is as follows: DVKVTQSSRYLVKRTGEKVFLECVQDMDHENMFWYRQDPGLGLRLIYFSYDVKMKEKGDIPEGYSVSREKKERFSLILESASTNQTSMYLCASSHSPSVVGFNQPQHFGDGTRLSIL.

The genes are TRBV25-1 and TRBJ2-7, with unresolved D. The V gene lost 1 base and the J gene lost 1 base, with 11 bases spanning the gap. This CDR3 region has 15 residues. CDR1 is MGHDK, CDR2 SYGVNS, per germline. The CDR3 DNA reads TGTGCCAGCAGTGAATCTTGGGAATTTTCCTACGAGCAGTACTTC. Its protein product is CASSESWEFSYEQYF.